This entry is about one T cell receptor beta chain. It lacks a known antigen. Per-nucleotide qualities are absent, and no much larger clonotype sits a single base away. This sample is part of a study of vaccination and CD4 T cells after COVID-19 (dated by TCRdb to between 2021 and 2024). As for the study more broadly: Convalescent patients had a positive SARS-CoV-2 result on nasal swab PCR, and of these patients, several had mild disease and one had severe disease. The convalescent cohort comprised six males and four females, including two Hispanic individuals, seven Caucasians, two Asians and one multiracial person. Two doses of either the Pfizer-BioNTech BNT162b2 vaccine (n=8) or the Moderna mRNA-1273 vaccine (n=2) were administered to participants. Post-COVID blood samples were collected from convalescent patients a median of roughly 100 days after diagnosis, with a range of roughly 30 to 161 days. The time from the second vaccine dose to post-vaccine blood sampling had a median of 72 days and ranged from roughly 13 to 241 days. For stimulating the cultures, overlapping spike peptide pools were used, derived from SARS-CoV-2 as well as from the common cold coronaviruses HCoV-NL63, HCoV-OC43 and HCoV-229E. Control cultures used a CEFX viral epitope pool as positive control, an HIV-1 Nef peptide pool as negative control, or no peptide. In around nine COVID-19 convalescent patients and a handful of infection-naive healthy vaccine recipients, the spike-specific CD4+ TCR repertoire before mRNA vaccination was compared with the repertoire after mRNA vaccination. Broad study findings and their caveats: An increase in the median number of SARS-CoV-2-reactive clonotypes from 20 to 25 after infection to a few dozen after vaccination was observed, but the change was not found to be significant. In convalescent patients, a median around 90% of post-vaccine SARS-CoV-2-reactive clones were detected only after vaccination, and vaccine-specific priming was suggested by this finding. In convalescent patients, nearly all vaccine-specific clones (304 of 307) were found to be mono-reactive for SARS-CoV-2 spike rather than cross-reactive with common cold coronaviruses. The number of convalescent patients in the study was relatively small, and the study did not examine early timepoints following natural infection.

Between the V and J ends, shortened by 10 bases and 0 bases respectively, the junction contains 11 bases. CDR1 MNHEY and CDR2 SMNVEV are derived from the germline V gene (reference sequence). The CDR3 covers 13 residues, taking in both the cysteine and the phenylalanine. The read is trimmed to its CDR3 DNA, 39 bases read in frame from base 1. Libraries were built with PCR. TCR sequencing of DNA from cultured CD4+ T cells used the Oncomine TCR Beta short-read assay at the Johns Hopkins FTIC core. Genomic DNA was extracted from the cultured CD4+ T cells with the QIAamp micro DNA kit. Oncomine TCR Beta libraries made from cultured CD4+ T cells were pooled using unique dual indexes and sequenced on an Illumina iSeq 100. Regarding the original processing steps: Non-productive sequences were removed, and CDR3s that did not start with C, did not end with F or W, or were shorter than 7 amino acids were discarded. The MANAFEST web application identified antigen-specific clonotypes by comparing peptide-stimulated wells against reference wells and other culture wells. To be called positive, a clone needed an FDR below 0.05, an odds ratio above 5, and a productive frequency above 0.1% in at least two of three replicate wells. A clonotype was classed as cross-reactive if the clonotype showed significant expansion both in SARS-CoV-2 spike wells and in at least one common cold coronavirus spike condition. Levenshtein distances (stringdist) and unrooted phylogenetic trees (ape) in R version 3.6.1 were used to assess CDR3 homology. In TCRdb, the public reads were trimmed at Q25 with fastp and aligned with MiXCR, with productive beta chains retained. Entries are consolidated by CDR3 protein sequence, retaining the most common genes and DNA. TCRdb's processing, not the authors', yielded these V and J calls. The sample table holds approximately 17,000 distinct CDR3 sequences, of which about 50% were seen once. The ten most abundant clones make up roughly 6.5% of the sample.

The meaning of the sample's treatment or condition label: roughly ten-day PBMC culture with coronavirus spike peptide pools or control peptides (ViraFEST assay). The ViraFEST assay, used in the study, expanded antigen-specific T cells with peptide pools and then identified the expanded clonotypes through TCR sequencing. Positive SARS-CoV-2 PCR tests in the convalescent patients dated from March to December 2020, before Alpha, Beta and Delta variants emerged in the United States. Each well held about 1.8 million PBMCs cultured with approximately 9.1 ug/ml peptide pools in IMDM containing around 4.5% human AB serum and around 10 IU/ml IL-2. On days 3 and 7, half of the culture medium was replaced with fresh IL-2-containing medium. Once the cells had been in culture for less than 11 days, the EasySep CD4+ T cell isolation kit was used to isolate CD4+ T cells by negative selection. Ficoll-Paque Plus gradient centrifugation was used to isolate PBMCs from whole blood, and the isolated PBMCs were then either used fresh or cryopreserved at -140C. Culture conditions were generally each tested in triplicate wells.

The TCR was taken from a human donor who had recovered from COVID-19. The chain was built from TRBV27 and TRBJ2-3; no D segment can be confidently identified. The sample comprised CD4+ T cells from blood, cultured in vitro. The CDR3 has the sequence CAIRVSSTDTQYF. The nucleotide sequence reads TGTGCCATCCGGGTTTCTAGCACAGATACGCAGTATTTT.